Only a few counts were recorded for the clone carrying this TCR beta chain. What it recognizes is unknown. The data originate from a study of T cells in Graves' hyperthyroidism and ophthalmopathy. Whole-study findings and limits: A model using 13 V-J features told ophthalmopathy apart from stable hyperthyroidism. Progression to ophthalmopathy was predicted a median of 6.5 months early.

Ophthalmopathy patients showed a Clinical Activity Score of at least 3, NOSPECS grade of at least 4 and duration under 3 months. Diagnosis relied on clinical symptoms, serum thyroxine and TRAb, thyroid ultrasound and orbital computed tomography. There are 16 residues in the CDR3. The junction had 11 bases not matched to a gene; V was cut back by 1 base and J by 10 bases. Germline V lookup: CDR1 KGHSH, CDR2 LQKENI. Amplification of TCR beta CDR3 regions was performed using RNA transcripts as template. Initially, a first-round RT-PCR of the TCR CDR3 employed the HTBI primer set. Each CDR3 protein is one row after TCRdb ran MiXCR on the multiplex PCR reads. Of about 410,000 distinct CDR3 sequences in the sample, under 15% were seen once.

The sequenced sample consisted of blood. V usage is TRBV18 and J usage is TRBJ2-3; 10 positions match TRBD2. The clonotype originates from a young man with Graves' ophthalmopathy. In DNA, the CDR3 is TGTGCCAGCTCACCACAGAGCGGGGGGGCCTTTTTGGCGCAGTATTTT. Translated, it gives CASSPQSGGAFLAQYF.